The rows below give T cell receptor beta chains drawn from one sample of a study of blood T cell repertoires in COVID-19. Using immunoSEQ multiplex PCR, the repertoire was profiled, and TCRdb retains in-frame clones only, with some absent. The profile shows 130,000 to 150,000 clones, about 85% of them singletons. Sequencing was done on a sample of PBMCs or T cells enriched from blood (not recorded which). Receptors originate from a woman aged 40 to 49 who had been exposed to COVID-19. CDR3s include the opening cysteine and the closing phenylalanine or tryptophan. A D gene is named only where the DNA matches it firmly.

D gene | J gene | V gene | CDR3 DNA | CDR3 protein
- | TRBJ2-3 | TRBV10-3 | TGTGCCAGCCAGACAGTTGGGACAGATACGCAGTATTTT | CASQTVGTDTQYF
TRBD1 | TRBJ1-2 | TRBV5-6 | TGTGCCAGCAGCCCCGGACAGGGGGCAAGCGGCTATGGCTACACCTTC | CASSPGQGASGYGYTF
- | TRBJ1-6 | TRBV25-1 | TGTGCCAGCAACACTAATGAGTCACCCCTCCACTTT | CASNTNESPLHF
- | TRBJ1-5 | TRBV6-2/TRBV6-3 | TGTGCCAGCAGTCAGAAACTATTAGTAAGCAATCAGCCCCAGCATTTT | CASSQKLLVSNQPQHF
- | TRBJ1-3 | TRBV7-2 | TGTGCCAGCAGCCCTCGAGACCGGGGAGGAAACACCATATATTTT | CASSPRDRGGNTIYF
TRBD1 | TRBJ1-1 | TRBV9 | TGTGCCAGCAGCTCCCCCGGTCGACAGGGGCTTGAAGCTTTCTTT | CASSSPGRQGLEAFF
TRBD1 | TRBJ1-1 | TRBV27 | TGTGCCAGCAGTGACAGGGGTGGCACTGAAGCTTTCTTT | CASSDRGGTEAFF
- | TRBJ1-1 | TRBV6-2/TRBV6-3 | TGTGCCAGCAGTTACTCCGGGATGAACACTGAAGCTTTCTTT | CASSYSGMNTEAFF
- | TRBJ1-1 | TRBV19 | TGTGCCAGTAGTATCAGGGTCGGTGAAGCTTTCTTT | CASSIRVGEAFF
- | TRBJ2-1 | TRBV9 | TGTGCCAGCACTCCATCGGGAGACGACAATGAGCAGTTCTTC | CASTPSGDDNEQFF
- | TRBJ1-2 | TRBV5-1 | TGCGCCAGCAGCTTGCTTCGGTCCGGGTATGGCTACACCTTC | CASSLLRSGYGYTF
- | TRBJ1-6 | TRBV27 | TGTGCCAGCAGTCGGGAGGGGTGGATAAGCAATTCACCCCTCCACTTT | CASSREGWISNSPLHF
TRBD2 | TRBJ2-5 | TRBV5-8 | TGTGCCAGCAGCCCCGGGACTAGCGGGAGCGTTGAGACCCAGTACTTC | CASSPGTSGSVETQYF
- | TRBJ1-6 | TRBV20-1 | TGCAGTGCTAGTCCTCTCCCTAATTCACCCCTCCACTTT | CSASPLPNSPLHF
- | TRBJ2-3 | TRBV13 | TGTGCCAGCAGCTTAGCGGGAGATGGACCAGATACGCAGTATTTT | CASSLAGDGPDTQYF